This T cell receptor (beta chain) is from a study of shared clonotypes between healthy human individuals. Study outcomes and limitations: The sharing of about 5.3% of naive CD4 clonotypes was seen across a few donors. Naive subsets, compared against memory subsets, generally had larger estimated richness values.

In the case of this clone: What it binds is not known.

Germline values: CDR1 GTSNPN, CDR2 SVGIG (reference sequence). This CDR3 is built from 14 residues. V lost 2 bases to trimming and J lost 8 bases, with 16 bases between them. Assay: immunoSEQ multiplex PCR; the TCRdb copy retains only in-frame clones and omits some. The data hold 650,000 to 750,000 clones, with 72% observed a single time. Donors, healthy HIV-negative adults, lacked recent acute infections or vaccinations. V is TRBV30 and J is TRBJ2-1, with D perhaps TRBD1 (6 bases). The sequencing input was memory CD4+ T cells sorted from blood. The subset is: CD45RA-negative fraction. The sequence came from a woman aged 30 to 39 in good health. CDR3 nucleotide sequence: TGTGCCTGGAGTCCAGGGGTGGCAGGGGATGAGCAGTTCTTC. This translates into CAWSPGVAGDEQFF.